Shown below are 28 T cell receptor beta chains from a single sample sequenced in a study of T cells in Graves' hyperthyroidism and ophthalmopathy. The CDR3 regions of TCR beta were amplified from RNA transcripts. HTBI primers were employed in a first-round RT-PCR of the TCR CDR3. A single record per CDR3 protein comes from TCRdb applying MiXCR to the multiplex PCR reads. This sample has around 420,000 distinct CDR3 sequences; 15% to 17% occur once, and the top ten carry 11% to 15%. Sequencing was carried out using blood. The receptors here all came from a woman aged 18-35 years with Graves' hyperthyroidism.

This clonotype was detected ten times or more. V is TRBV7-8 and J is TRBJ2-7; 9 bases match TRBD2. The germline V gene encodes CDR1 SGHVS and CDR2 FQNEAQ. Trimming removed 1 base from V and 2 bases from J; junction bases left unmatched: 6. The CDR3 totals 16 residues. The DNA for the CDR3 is TGTGCCAGCAGCTTAGGGGTAGCGGGGGTAACCTACGAGCAGTACTTC. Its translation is CASSLGVAGVTYEQYF.

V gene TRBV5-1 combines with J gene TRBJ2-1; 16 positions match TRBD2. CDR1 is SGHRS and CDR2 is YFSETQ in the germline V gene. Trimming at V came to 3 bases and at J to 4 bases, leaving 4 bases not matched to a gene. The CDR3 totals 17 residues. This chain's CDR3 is CASSWGLAGGSYNEQFF. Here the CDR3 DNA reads TGCGCCAGCAGCTGGGGACTAGCGGGAGGGAGTTACAATGAGCAGTTCTTC.

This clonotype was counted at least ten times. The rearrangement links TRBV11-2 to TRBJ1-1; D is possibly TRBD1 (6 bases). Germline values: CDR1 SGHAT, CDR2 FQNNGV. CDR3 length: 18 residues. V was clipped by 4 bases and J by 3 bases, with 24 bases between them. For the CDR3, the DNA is TGTGCCAGCAGCTCAACTGGGCCGTGGGTACAGGGAGACACTGAAGCTTTCTTT. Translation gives CASSSTGPWVQGDTEAFF.

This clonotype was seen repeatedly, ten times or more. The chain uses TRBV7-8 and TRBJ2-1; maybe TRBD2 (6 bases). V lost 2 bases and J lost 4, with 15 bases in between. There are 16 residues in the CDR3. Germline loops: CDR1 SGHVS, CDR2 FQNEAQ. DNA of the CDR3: TGTGCCAGCAGCTTACAGTCGGGAGTGGCTTACAATGAGCAGTTCTTC. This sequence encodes CASSLQSGVAYNEQFF.

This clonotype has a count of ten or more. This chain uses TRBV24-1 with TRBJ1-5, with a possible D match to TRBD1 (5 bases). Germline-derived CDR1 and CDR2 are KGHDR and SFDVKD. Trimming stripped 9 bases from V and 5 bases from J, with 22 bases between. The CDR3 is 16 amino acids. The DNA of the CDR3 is TGTGCCACCTACACCGGGACCGGGAAATATTATCAGCCCCAGCATTTT. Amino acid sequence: CATYTGTGKYYQPQHF.

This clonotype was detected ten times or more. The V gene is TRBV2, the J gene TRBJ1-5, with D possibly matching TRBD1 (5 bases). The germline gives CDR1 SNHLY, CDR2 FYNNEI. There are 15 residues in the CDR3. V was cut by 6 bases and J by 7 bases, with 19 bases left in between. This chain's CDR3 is CASRPPGGVGQPQHF. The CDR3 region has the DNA TGTGCCAGCAGACCGCCGGGAGGGGTTGGACAGCCCCAGCATTTT.

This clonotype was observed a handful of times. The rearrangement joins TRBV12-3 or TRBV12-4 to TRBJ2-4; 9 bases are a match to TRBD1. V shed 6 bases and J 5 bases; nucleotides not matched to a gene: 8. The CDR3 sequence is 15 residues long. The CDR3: CASRGQGHSENIQYF. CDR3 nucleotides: TGTGCCAGCAGGGGACAGGGCCACTCTGAAAACATTCAGTACTTC.

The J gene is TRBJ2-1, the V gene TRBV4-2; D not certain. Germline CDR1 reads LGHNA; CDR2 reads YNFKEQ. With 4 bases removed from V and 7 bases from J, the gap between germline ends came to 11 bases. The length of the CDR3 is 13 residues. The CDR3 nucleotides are TGTGCCAGCAGCCCGTCGCCCTGGAATGAGCAGTTCTTC. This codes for CASSPSPWNEQFF.

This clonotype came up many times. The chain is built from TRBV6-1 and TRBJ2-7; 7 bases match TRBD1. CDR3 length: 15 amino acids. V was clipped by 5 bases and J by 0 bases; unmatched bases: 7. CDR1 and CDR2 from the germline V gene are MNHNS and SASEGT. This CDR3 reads CASSRGQPASYEQYF. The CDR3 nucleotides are TGTGCCAGCAGTCGGGGACAGCCAGCCTCCTACGAGCAGTACTTC.

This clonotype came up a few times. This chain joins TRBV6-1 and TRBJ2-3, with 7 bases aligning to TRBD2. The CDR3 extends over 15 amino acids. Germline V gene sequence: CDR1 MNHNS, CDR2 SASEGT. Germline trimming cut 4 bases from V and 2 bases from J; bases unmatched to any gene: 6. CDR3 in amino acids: CASSGSSGHTDTQYF. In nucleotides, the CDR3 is TGTGCCAGCAGTGGATCTAGCGGACACACAGATACGCAGTATTTT.

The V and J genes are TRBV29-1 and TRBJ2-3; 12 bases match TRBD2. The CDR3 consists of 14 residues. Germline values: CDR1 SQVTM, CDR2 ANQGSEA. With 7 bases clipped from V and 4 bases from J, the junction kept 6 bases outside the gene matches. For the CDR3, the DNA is TGCAGCGATAGGACTAGCGGGATGTCAGATACGCAGTATTTT. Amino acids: CSDRTSGMSDTQYF.

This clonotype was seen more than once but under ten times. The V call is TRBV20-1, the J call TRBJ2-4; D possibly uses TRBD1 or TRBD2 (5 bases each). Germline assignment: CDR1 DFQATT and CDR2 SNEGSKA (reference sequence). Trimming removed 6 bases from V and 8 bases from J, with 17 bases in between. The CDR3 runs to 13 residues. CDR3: CSAPGPGLYIQYF. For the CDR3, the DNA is TGCAGTGCCCCGGGACCGGGATTATACATTCAGTACTTC.

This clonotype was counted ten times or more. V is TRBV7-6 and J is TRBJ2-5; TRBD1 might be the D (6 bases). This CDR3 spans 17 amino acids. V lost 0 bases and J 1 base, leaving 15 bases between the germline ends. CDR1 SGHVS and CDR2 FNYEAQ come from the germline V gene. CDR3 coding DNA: TGTGCCAGCAGCTTAGCCATTCAGGACAGACTCCAAGAGACCCAGTACTTC. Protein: CASSLAIQDRLQETQYF.

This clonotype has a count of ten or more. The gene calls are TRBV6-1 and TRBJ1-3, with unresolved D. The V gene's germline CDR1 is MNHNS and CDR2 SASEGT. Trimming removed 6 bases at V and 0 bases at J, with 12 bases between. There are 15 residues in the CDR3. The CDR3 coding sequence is TGTGCCAGCAGCAGATGGACGGGCTCTGGAAACACCATATATTTT. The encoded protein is CASSRWTGSGNTIYF.

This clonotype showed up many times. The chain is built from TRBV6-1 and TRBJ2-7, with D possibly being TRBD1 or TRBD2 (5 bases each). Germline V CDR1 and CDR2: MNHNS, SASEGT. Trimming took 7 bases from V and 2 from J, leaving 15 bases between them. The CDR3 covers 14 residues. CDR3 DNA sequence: TGTGCCAGCACCCGAGGGGCGACGGCCTACGAGCAGTACTTC. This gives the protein CASTRGATAYEQYF.

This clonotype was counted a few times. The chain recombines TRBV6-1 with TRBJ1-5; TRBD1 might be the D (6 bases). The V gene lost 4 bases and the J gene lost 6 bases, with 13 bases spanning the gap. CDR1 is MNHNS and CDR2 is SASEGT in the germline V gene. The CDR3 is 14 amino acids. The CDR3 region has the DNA TGTGCCAGCAGTGTCAGGGGTCGGGGTCAGCCCCAGCATTTT. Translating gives CASSVRGRGQPQHF.

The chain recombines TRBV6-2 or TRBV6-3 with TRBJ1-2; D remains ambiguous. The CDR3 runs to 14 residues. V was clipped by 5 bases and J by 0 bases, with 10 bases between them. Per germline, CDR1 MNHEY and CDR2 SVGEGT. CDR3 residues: CASSVEKTNYGYTF. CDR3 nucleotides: TGTGCCAGCAGTGTGGAGAAAACTAACTATGGCTACACCTTC.

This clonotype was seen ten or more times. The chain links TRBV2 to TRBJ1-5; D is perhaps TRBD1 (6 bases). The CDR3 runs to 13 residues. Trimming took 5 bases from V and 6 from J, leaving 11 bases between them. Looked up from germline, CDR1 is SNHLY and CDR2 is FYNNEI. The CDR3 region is CASSIRGGQPQHF. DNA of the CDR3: TGTGCCAGCAGTATCAGGGGCGGTCAGCCCCAGCATTTT.

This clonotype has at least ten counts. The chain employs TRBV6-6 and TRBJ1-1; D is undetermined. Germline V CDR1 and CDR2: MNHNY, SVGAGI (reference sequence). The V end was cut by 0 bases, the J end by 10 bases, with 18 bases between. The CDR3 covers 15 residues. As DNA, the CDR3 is TGTGCCAGCAGTTACTCGACTGAACCGAACTGGGGAGCTTTCTTT. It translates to CASSYSTEPNWGAFF.

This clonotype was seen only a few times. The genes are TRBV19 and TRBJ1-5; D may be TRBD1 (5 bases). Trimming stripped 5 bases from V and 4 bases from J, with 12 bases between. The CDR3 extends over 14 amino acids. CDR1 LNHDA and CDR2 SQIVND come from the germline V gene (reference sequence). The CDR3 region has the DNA TGTGCCAGTAGTTGGGGGAGAGGGAATCAGCCCCAGCATTTT. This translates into CASSWGRGNQPQHF.

The CDR3 reads CASSRGLAYGNEQFF. DNA of the CDR3: TGTGCCAGCAGCCGGGGACTAGCGTATGGCAATGAGCAGTTCTTC. J is TRBJ2-1 and V is TRBV14, with 10 bases lining up with TRBD2. Germline loops: CDR1 SGHDN, CDR2 FVKESK. The CDR3 extends over 15 amino acids. J gave up 6 bases and V 4 bases, and 6 bases lay outside the gene matches. Using reference TRBV14 and TRBJ2-1 for the parts outside the CDR3, the full variable domain is EAGVTQFPSHSVIEKGQTVTLRCDPISGHDNLYWYRRVMGKEIKFLLHFVKESKQDESGMPNNRFLAERTGGTYSTLKVQPAELEDSGVYFCASSRGLAYGNEQFFGPGTRLTVL.

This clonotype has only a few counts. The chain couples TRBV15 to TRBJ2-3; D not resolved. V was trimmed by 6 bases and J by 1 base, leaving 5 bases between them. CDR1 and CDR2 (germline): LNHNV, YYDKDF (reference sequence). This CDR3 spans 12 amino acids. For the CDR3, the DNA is TGTGCCACCAGTCGGGGCACAGATACGCAGTATTTT. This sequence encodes CATSRGTDTQYF.

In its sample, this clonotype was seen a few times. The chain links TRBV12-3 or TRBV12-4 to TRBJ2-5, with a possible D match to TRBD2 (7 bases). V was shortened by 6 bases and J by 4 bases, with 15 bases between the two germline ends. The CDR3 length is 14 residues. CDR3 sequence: CASRPPGGGETQYF. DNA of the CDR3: TGTGCCAGCAGGCCTCCGGGGGGCGGAGAGACCCAGTACTTC.

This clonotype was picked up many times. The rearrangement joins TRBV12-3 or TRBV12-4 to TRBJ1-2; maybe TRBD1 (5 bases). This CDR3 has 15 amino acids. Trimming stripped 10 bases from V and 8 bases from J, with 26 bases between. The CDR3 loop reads CAIPSLVAGDGGYTF. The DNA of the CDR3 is TGTGCCATCCCCTCCCTGGTGGCGGGGGACGGCGGCTACACCTTC.

CDR3 loop: CSARDDRGGETQYF. CDR3 bases: TGCAGTGCTAGAGATGACAGGGGAGGAGAGACCCAGTACTTC. The chain recombines TRBV20-1 with TRBJ2-5, with 8 positions matching TRBD1. This CDR3 has 14 amino acids. V dropped 0 bases and J dropped 4; count of bases not matched to a gene: 4. The germline V gene encodes CDR1 DFQATT and CDR2 SNEGSKA (reference sequence).

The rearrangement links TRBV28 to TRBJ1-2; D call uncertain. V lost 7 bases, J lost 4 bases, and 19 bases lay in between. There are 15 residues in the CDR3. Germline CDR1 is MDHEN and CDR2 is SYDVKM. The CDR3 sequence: CASTATGRPFYGYTF. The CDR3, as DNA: TGTGCCAGCACGGCCACCGGGCGGCCTTTCTATGGCTACACCTTC.

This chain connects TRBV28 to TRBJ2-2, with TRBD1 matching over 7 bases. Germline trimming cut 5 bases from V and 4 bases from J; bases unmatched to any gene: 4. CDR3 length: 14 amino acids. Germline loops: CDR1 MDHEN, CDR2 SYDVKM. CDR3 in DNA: TGTGCCAGCAGTGTACAGGGGACCACCGGGGAGCTGTTTTTT. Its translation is CASSVQGTTGELFF.

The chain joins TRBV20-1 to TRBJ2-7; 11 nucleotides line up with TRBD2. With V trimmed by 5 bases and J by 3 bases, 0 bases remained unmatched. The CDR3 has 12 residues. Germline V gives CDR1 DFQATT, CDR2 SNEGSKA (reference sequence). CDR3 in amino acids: CSAGTSGYEQYF. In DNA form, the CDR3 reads TGCAGTGCTGGGACTAGCGGCTACGAGCAGTACTTC.